The 21 T cell receptor beta chains reported below all come from one sample, sequenced in a study of T cell changes during pregnancy in multiple sclerosis. Here immunoSEQ multiplex PCR was the method, and the copy in TCRdb shows in-frame clones only, minus some. This sample has tens of thousands of clones, with approximately 90% found just once. This specimen consisted of CD8+ T cells from peripheral blood mononuclear cells, obtained in the third trimester of pregnancy. These receptors all stem from a female donor with multiple sclerosis, enrolled in a pregnancy study.

V gene TRBV19 combines with J gene TRBJ2-7, with 7 bases that match TRBD1. The CDR3 consists of 16 residues. V was clipped by 5 bases and J by 2 bases; unmatched bases: 12. CDR1 is LNHDA, CDR2 SQIVND, per germline (reference sequence). This chain's CDR3 is CASSPTWGTDPYEQYF. The CDR3 nucleotides are TGTGCCAGTAGTCCGACTTGGGGGACAGACCCCTACGAGCAGTACTTC. Full variable domain (missing parts from reference TRBV19 and TRBJ2-7): DGGITQSPKYLFRKEGQNVTLSCEQNLNHDAMYWYRQDPGQGLRLIYYSQIVNDFQKGDIAEGYSVSREKKESFPLTVTSAQKNPTAFYLCASSPTWGTDPYEQYFGPGTRLTVT.

The chain combines TRBV9 with TRBJ1-2, with TRBD1 matching over 7 bases. Germline lookup yields CDR1 SGDLS and CDR2 YYNGEE. After removal of 6 bases from V and 4 bases from J, the junction contained 6 bases not matched to a gene. The CDR3 consists of 13 residues. CDR3: CASTLGQSYGYTF. DNA of the CDR3: TGTGCCAGCACTCTGGGACAGAGCTATGGCTACACCTTC.

The rearrangement uses TRBV30 and TRBJ2-1; TRBD2 is a possible D gene (6 bases). Germline V CDR1 and CDR2: GTSNPN, SVGIG (reference sequence). The CDR3 length is 13 residues. V was trimmed by 2 bases and J by 6 bases, leaving 11 bases between them. This chain's CDR3 is CAWSHGGPNEQFF. The CDR3 DNA reads as TGTGCCTGGAGTCACGGGGGTCCCAATGAGCAGTTCTTC.

V is TRBV7-6 and J is TRBJ1-2, with D possibly being TRBD1 (5 bases). Germline V gene lookup returns CDR1 SGHVS and CDR2 FNYEAQ. The V and J ends lost 6 bases and 3 bases respectively, with 20 bases between them. The CDR3 sequence is 16 residues long. CDR3 protein: CASRTPGSQEDYGYTF. CDR3 bases: TGTGCCAGCAGAACACCAGGGTCCCAAGAGGACTATGGCTACACCTTC.

This sequence joins TRBV13 and TRBJ2-3; a possible D gene is TRBD2 (7 bases). This CDR3 region has 15 residues. Trimming shortened V by 5 bases and J by 5 bases, and 17 bases separated the two germline ends. Germline CDR1 is PRHDT and CDR2 is FYEKMQ (reference sequence). CDR3 loop: CASSPRGGVRDTQYF. CDR3 bases: TGTGCCAGCAGCCCCCGAGGGGGGGTGAGAGATACGCAGTATTTT.

There are a few counts of this clone. The chain has TRBV30 and TRBJ1-1, with a possible D match to TRBD1 (5 bases). Trimming pared 4 bases from V and 7 bases from J, leaving 13 bases between. The CDR3 runs 12 residues. Germline CDR1 is GTSNPN and CDR2 is SVGIG (reference sequence). CDR3 sequence (DNA): TGTGCCTGGACCGACAGCCACCTTGAAGCTTTCTTT. Protein product: CAWTDSHLEAFF.

This chain connects TRBV5-1 to TRBJ2-3; D may be TRBD1 (5 bases). CDR3 length equals 16 residues. Trimming stripped 4 bases from V and 0 bases from J, with 15 bases between. The germline CDR1 and CDR2 sequences are SGHRS and YFSETQ. CDR3 region: CASSDTGLRSTDTQYF. CDR3 DNA sequence: TGCGCCAGCAGCGATACAGGCCTACGAAGCACAGATACGCAGTATTTT.

The chain couples TRBV10-2 to TRBJ2-7, with TRBD1 identical over 7 bases. The trim removed 1 base at V and 3 bases at J, leaving 3 bases unmatched. Germline V gene sequence: CDR1 WSHSY, CDR2 SAAADI. This CDR3 spans 14 amino acids. The CDR3 DNA sequence: TGCGCCAGCAGTGAGTACGACAGGGACTACGAGCAGTACTTC. Protein product: CASSEYDRDYEQYF.

The J gene is TRBJ1-5, the V gene TRBV4-3, with D possibly TRBD1 on 6 matching bases. The CDR3 is made up of 15 amino acids. CDR1 and CDR2 from the germline V gene are LGHNA and YSLEER. Trimming took 0 bases from V and 5 from J, leaving 11 bases between them. Written as DNA, the CDR3 is TGCGCCAGCAGCCAAGATGGGGCAGGGGATCAGCCCCAGCATTTT. Translation: CASSQDGAGDQPQHF.

The chain uses TRBV14 and TRBJ2-7, with D tentatively TRBD2 (5 bases). The ends were cut back, 0 bases at V and 2 bases at J, with 8 bases in the middle. CDR3 size: 14 residues. The V gene's germline CDR1 is SGHDN and CDR2 FVKESK. The CDR3 reads CASSQDSGPYEQYF. In nucleotides, the CDR3 is TGTGCCAGCAGCCAAGACAGCGGCCCCTACGAGCAGTACTTC.

CDR3 sequence reads: CASASPGQHTGELFF. CDR3 coding DNA: TGTGCCAGCGCTAGTCCGGGACAGCACACCGGGGAGCTGTTTTTT. The V and J genes are TRBV27 and TRBJ2-2, with 7 bases aligning to TRBD1. The CDR3 loop spans 15 amino acids. Trimming at V came to 8 bases and at J to 3 bases, leaving 9 bases not matched to a gene. Per germline, CDR1 MNHEY and CDR2 SMNVEV (reference sequence).

This clone was seen a single time. The chain uses TRBV21-1 and TRBJ2-5; TRBD2 was called by the table and not checked on the DNA. TRBV21-1 corresponds to a pseudogene. This CDR3 contains 17 residues. The CDR3 sequence is CASTSGLAGGEDETQYF. The CDR3 bases are TGTGCCAGCACCTCTGGACTAGCGGGGGGGGAGGATGAGACCCAGTACTTC.

About this clone: A much larger clone sits a single nucleotide away, making a read error possible. This sequence joins TRBV10-2 and TRBJ2-1, with 7 bases matching TRBD1. The germline V gene has CDR1 WSHSY and CDR2 SAAADI. The CDR3 has 18 amino acids. The CDR3 reads CVSSIILTGSPSYNEQFF. DNA of the CDR3: TGCGTCAGCAGCATTATCTTGACAGGGAGTCCAAGTTACAATGAGCAGTTCTTC.

The rearrangement joins TRBV7-2 to TRBJ2-1; 11 nucleotides line up with TRBD2. Trimming took 5 bases from V and 6 from J; bases not matched to a gene: 6. This CDR3 is 15 amino acids long. CDR1 SGHTA and CDR2 FQGNSA come from the germline V gene. The CDR3 spells CASSLLAGGRNEQFF. CDR3 sequence (DNA): TGTGCCAGCAGCCTCCTAGCGGGGGGTCGCAATGAGCAGTTCTTC.

J is TRBJ2-7 and V is TRBV5-4, with D possibly matching TRBD1 (5 bases). The CDR3 spans 14 residues. The V end was cut by 0 bases, the J end by 3 bases, with 10 bases between. The germline CDR1 and CDR2 sequences are SGHNT and YYREEE (reference sequence). This chain's CDR3 is CASSLAGILYEQYF. DNA of the CDR3: TGTGCCAGCAGCTTGGCAGGGATACTCTACGAGCAGTACTTC.

The chain combines TRBV7-6 with TRBJ1-1, with D unresolved. CDR1 is SGHVS and CDR2 is FNYEAQ in the germline V gene. Trimming shortened V by 7 bases and J by 1 base, and 13 bases separated the two germline ends. CDR3 length equals 14 residues. The CDR3 protein is CASTRGAENTEAFF. Written as DNA, the CDR3 is TGTGCCAGCACCCGAGGCGCAGAGAACACTGAAGCTTTCTTT.

V and J are TRBV9 and TRBJ2-5, with 11 bases aligning to TRBD2. Germline V gives CDR1 SGDLS, CDR2 YYNGEE. Losses at the gene ends were 0 bases for V and 2 bases for J; bases not matched to a gene: 12. The CDR3 has 19 amino acids. The CDR3 sequence is CASSVVGRGTSGEQETQYF. The DNA for the CDR3 is TGTGCCAGCAGCGTAGTGGGCAGGGGGACTAGCGGAGAGCAAGAGACCCAGTACTTC. Full variable domain (missing parts from reference TRBV9 and TRBJ2-5): DSGVTQTPKHLITATGQRVTLRCSPRSGDLSVYWYQQSLDQGLQFLIQYYNGEERAKGNILERFSAQQFPDLHSELNLSSLELGDSALYFCASSVVGRGTSGEQETQYFGPGTRLLVL.

The rearrangement links TRBV4-2 to TRBJ2-7; tentatively, D is TRBD1 (6 bases). V lost 4 bases, J lost 4 bases, and 17 bases lay in between. Germline V lookup: CDR1 LGHNA, CDR2 YNFKEQ. The CDR3 consists of 15 residues. CDR3: CASSPREQGRYEQYF. The CDR3 region has the DNA TGTGCCAGCAGCCCAAGGGAACAGGGAAGATACGAGCAGTACTTC.

The chain's CDR3 is CASSAGDREVYGYTF. For the CDR3, the DNA is TGTGCCAGCAGCGCTGGGGACAGGGAGGTCTATGGCTACACCTTC. This chain connects TRBV9 to TRBJ1-2, with 9 bases aligning to TRBD1. The germline gives CDR1 SGDLS, CDR2 YYNGEE. CDR3 length: 15 residues. The V and J ends lost 3 bases and 4 bases, in that order; junction bases with no gene match: 7.

The J gene is TRBJ2-5, the V gene TRBV11-2; tentatively, D is TRBD1 (6 bases). CDR1 and CDR2 from the germline V gene are SGHAT and FQNNGV. The CDR3 is 15 amino acids. Trimming removed 4 bases at V and 4 bases at J, with 16 bases between. The CDR3: CASSSPGQGRETQYF. The CDR3 DNA reads TGTGCCAGCAGCTCCCCCGGGCAGGGGCGAGAGACCCAGTACTTC.

The genes are TRBV5-4 and TRBJ1-2, with 10 bases lining up with TRBD1. V shed 3 bases and J 6 bases; nucleotides not matched to a gene: 2. CDR3 length: 13 residues. Looked up from germline, CDR1 is SGHNT and CDR2 is YYREEE (reference sequence). The CDR3 loop is CASSSGTGDGYTF. The CDR3 bases are TGTGCCAGCAGCTCCGGGACAGGGGATGGCTACACCTTC.